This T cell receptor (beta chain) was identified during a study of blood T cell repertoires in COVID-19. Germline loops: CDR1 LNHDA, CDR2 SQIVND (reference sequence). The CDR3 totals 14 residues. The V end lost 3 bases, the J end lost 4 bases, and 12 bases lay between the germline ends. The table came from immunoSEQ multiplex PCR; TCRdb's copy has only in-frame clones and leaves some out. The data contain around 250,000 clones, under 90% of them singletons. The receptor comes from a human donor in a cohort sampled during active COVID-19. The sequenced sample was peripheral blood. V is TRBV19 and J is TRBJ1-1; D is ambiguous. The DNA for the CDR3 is TGTGCCAGTAGTATCAGAGGGTTGAGCACTGAAGCTTTCTTT. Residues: CASSIRGLSTEAFF.